This TCR beta chain was obtained from a study of PD-1 blockade in classical Hodgkin lymphoma. As to this clone: What it binds is unknown.

Trimming took off 4 bases at V and 3 bases at J, with 12 bases between the two ends. The germline gives CDR1 SNHLY, CDR2 FYNNEI. The CDR3 has 14 residues. Assay used: immunoSEQ multiplex PCR; TCRdb lists only in-frame clones, some missing. The sample comprises 99,000 or so clones, around 90% of which are singletons, and 15% to 20% rests with the top ten. Study-level points and caveats: Diversity similar to that of newly diagnosed patients was seen at baseline in complete responders.

Time point defined: cycle 4 day 1 (C4D1), after five to seven weeks of nivolumab. The patients all showed relapse after autologous stem cell transplantation, while their brentuximab vedotin exposure varied. This sample comprised peripheral blood mononuclear cells (PBMCs), obtained before the fourth cycle of nivolumab. V is TRBV2 and J is TRBJ1-2, with D tentatively TRBD1 (5 bases). The clonotype comes from a human donor with classical Hodgkin lymphoma. In DNA form, the CDR3 reads TGTGCCAGCAGTGGGGACTTTGGGGACTATGGCTACACCTTC. Encoded protein: CASSGDFGDYGYTF.